This TCR beta chain was sequenced in a study of shared clonotypes between healthy human individuals. Study in general: Donors had three CD4 naive, three CD4 memory, two CD8 naive and one CD8 memory plate apiece.

Profiling relied on immunoSEQ multiplex PCR, and the TCRdb table lists in-frame clones only, not all of them. The sample records some 1 million clones, approximately 70% being singletons. On this clone: Its antigen is still unknown.

Study-wide points: Rarefaction demonstrated incomplete sorted-subset sequencing despite large depth. The four-donor shared clonotypes exceeded non-shared clonotypes in generation probability, with non-shared ones scoring lower. Naive subsets generally had larger estimated richness than memory subsets.

CDR3 size: 14 residues. Per germline, CDR1 MDHEN and CDR2 SYDVKM. The germline V and J ends were trimmed by 5 bases and 6 bases, with 14 bases remaining between them. The chain recombines TRBV28 with TRBJ2-1; D unclear. The sequence came from a man younger than 30 in good health. The source material was memory CD4+ T cells sorted from blood. Stated subset: CD45RA-negative fraction. Here the CDR3 DNA reads TGTGCCAGCAGTAGAAAGCGTTGGGGCAATGAGCAGTTCTTC. This encodes CASSRKRWGNEQFF. The variable domain in full, with the rest retrieved from reference TRBV28 and TRBJ2-1, is DVKVTQSSRYLVKRTGEKVFLECVQDMDHENMFWYRQDPGLGLRLIYFSYDVKMKEKGDIPEGYSVSREKKERFSLILESASTNQTSMYLCASSRKRWGNEQFFGPGTRLTVL.